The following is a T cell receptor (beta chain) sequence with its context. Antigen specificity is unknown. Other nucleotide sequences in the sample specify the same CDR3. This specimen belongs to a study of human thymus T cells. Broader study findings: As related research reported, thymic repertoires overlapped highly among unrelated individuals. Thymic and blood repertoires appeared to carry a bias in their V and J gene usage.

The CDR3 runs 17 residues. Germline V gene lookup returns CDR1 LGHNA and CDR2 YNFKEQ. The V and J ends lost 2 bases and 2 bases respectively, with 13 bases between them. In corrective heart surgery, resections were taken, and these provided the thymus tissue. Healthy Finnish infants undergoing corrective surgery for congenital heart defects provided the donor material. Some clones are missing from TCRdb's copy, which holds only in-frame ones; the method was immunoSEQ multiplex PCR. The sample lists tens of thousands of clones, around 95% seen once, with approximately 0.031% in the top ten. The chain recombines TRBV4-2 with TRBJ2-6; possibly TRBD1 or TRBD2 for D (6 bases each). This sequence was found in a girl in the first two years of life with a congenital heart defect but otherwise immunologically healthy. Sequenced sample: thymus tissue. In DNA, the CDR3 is TGTGCCAGCAGCCAACCACAGAGGGGGGCTGGGGCCAACGTCCTGACTTTC. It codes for CASSQPQRGAGANVLTF.